This TCR beta chain was documented in a study of blood T cell repertoires in COVID-19. Study-level background: Italy, Spain and the United States were the sources of the convalescent and acute COVID-19 samples. PBMCs, B-cell-depleted T cells, or T cells provided the cDNA or gDNA that made up the material.

How the authors handled the data: Reference gene primer amplification yielded estimated nucleated cell counts. The assay was immunoSEQ multiplex PCR, and TCRdb's table has in-frame clones only and misses some. From that table come the V and J calls and clone size; the DNA was used to work out D and trimming. The table includes about 40,000 clones, about 86% detected once. Looked up from germline, CDR1 is ENHRY and CDR2 is SYGVKD. V dropped 3 bases and J dropped 6; count of bases not matched to a gene: 3. The CDR3 length is 15 residues. This rearrangement joins TRBV10-3 to TRBJ1-6, with 9 bases identical to TRBD1. Sequencing used peripheral blood. The sequence was obtained from a human donor with acute or convalescent COVID-19. The donor label of this sample is uncertain. The CDR3 is CAISETGGSNSPLHF. The CDR3 nucleotides are TGTGCCATCAGTGAAACAGGGGGCTCTAATTCACCCCTCCACTTT.